The T cell receptor beta chain under discussion was sequenced for a study of shared clonotypes between healthy human individuals. Study as a whole: Researchers drew samples from a couple of women and three men aged 18 to 49.

Turning to this clone: Its target is not known.

CD8 cells classed as naive were CD45RO-negative and positively selected for CCR7, excluding terminally differentiated effector memory CD45RA+ cells. Deep-level settings were used for running the assay. TCRdb keeps only in-frame clones here, not all; method: immunoSEQ multiplex PCR. Of about 2.1 million clones listed, just over 90% are singletons. The germline gives CDR1 MNHEY, CDR2 SMNVEV (reference sequence). Trimming stripped 5 bases from V and 0 bases from J, with 14 bases between. The CDR3 has 15 residues. Overall study findings and caveats: Rarefaction revealed incomplete sorted-subset sequencing despite large depth.

V is TRBV27 and J is TRBJ2-7; tentatively, D is TRBD1 (6 bases). This clonotype originated in a man between 18 and 29 years old in good health. Some clones in this sample may be carry-over from other donors' samples. Material: naive CD8+ T cells from PBMCs. CDR3 DNA: TGTGCCAGCAGTCCCGGACAGTTGAGCTCCTACGAGCAGTACTTC. This encodes CASSPGQLSSYEQYF.